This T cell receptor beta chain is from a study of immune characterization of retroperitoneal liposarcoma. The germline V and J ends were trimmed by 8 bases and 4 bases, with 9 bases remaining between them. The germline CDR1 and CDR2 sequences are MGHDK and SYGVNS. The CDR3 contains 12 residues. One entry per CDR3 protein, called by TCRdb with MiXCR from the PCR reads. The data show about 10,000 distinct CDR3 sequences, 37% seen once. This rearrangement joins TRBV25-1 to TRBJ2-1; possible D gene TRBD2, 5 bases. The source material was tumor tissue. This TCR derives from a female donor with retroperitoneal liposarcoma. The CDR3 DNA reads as TGTGCCAGCGGGAGACTATACAATGAGCAGTTCTTC. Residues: CASGRLYNEQFF.